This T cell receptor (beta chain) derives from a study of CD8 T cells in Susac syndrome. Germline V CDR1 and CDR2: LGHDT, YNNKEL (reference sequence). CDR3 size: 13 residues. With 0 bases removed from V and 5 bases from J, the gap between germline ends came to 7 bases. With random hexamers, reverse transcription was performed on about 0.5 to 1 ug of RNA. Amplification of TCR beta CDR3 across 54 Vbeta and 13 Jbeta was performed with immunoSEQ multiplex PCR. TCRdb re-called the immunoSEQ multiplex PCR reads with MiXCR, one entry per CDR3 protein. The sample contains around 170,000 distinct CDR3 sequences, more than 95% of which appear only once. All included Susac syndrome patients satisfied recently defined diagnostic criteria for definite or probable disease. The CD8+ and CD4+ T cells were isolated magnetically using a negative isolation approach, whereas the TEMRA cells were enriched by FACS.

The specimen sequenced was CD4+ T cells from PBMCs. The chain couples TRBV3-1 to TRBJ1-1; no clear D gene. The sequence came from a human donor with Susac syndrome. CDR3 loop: CASSQEARTEAFF. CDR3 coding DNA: TGTGCCAGCAGCCAAGAGGCGCGGACTGAAGCTTTCTTT.